This T cell receptor beta chain was identified in a study of T cell repertoires in cytomegalovirus infection. TCRdb called the reads again in MiXCR, with one record for every CDR3 protein. The table has roughly 230,000 distinct CDR3 sequences, roughly 22% seen once. Regarding the study as a whole: Dominating the ex vivo response were HLA-C-restricted CMV-specific TCR beta clonotypes.

A note on this clonotype: Its target is not known.

The CDR3 contains 13 residues. The V end was cut by 1 base, the J end by 4 bases, with 7 bases between. The germline gives CDR1 MGHRA, CDR2 YSYEKL. The chain couples TRBV4-1 to TRBJ1-1; D remains ambiguous. The clonotype was recovered from a human donor in good health (CMV status not recorded). Some clones in this sample may be carry-over from other donors' samples. The source material was CD8+ T cells from PBMCs. The CDR3 DNA reads as TGCGCCAGCAGCCAAGTCTCAGGCACTGAAGCTTTCTTT. Translating gives CASSQVSGTEAFF.